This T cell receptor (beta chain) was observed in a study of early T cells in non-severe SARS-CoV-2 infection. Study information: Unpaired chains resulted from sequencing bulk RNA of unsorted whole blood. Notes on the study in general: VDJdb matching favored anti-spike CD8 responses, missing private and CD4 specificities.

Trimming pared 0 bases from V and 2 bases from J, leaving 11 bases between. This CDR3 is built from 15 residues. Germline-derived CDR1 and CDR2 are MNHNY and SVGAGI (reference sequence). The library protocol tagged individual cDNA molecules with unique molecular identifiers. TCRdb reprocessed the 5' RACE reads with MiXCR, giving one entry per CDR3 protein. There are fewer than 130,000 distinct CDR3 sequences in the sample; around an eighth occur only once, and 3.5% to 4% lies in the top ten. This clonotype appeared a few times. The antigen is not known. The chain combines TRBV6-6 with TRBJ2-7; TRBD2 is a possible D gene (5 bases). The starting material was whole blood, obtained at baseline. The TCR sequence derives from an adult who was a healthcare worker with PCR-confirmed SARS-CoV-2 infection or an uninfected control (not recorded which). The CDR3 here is CASSYSVALTYEQYF. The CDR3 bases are TGTGCCAGCAGTTACTCGGTAGCGTTAACCTACGAGCAGTACTTC.